This TCR beta chain was recovered during a study of control samples from healthy donors and cancer patients. Data came from immunoSEQ multiplex PCR; TCRdb stores just in-frame clones and leaves some out. The data hold 150,000 to 200,000 clones, with 91% observed a single time. This CDR3 comprises 14 residues. Losses at the gene ends were 5 bases for V and 8 bases for J; bases not matched to a gene: 6. Germline CDR1 SGHAT, CDR2 FQNNGV. Material for sequencing was blood. The TCR sequence derives from a woman aged 30 to 39 in good health. The V and J genes are TRBV11-2 and TRBJ1-4; the match to TRBD1 covers 9 bases. CDR3: CASSPGTGTEKLFF. The CDR3 DNA follows: TGTGCCAGCAGCCCCGGGACAGGGACGGAAAAACTGTTTTTT.